This T cell receptor beta chain is from a study of memory CD4+ T cells and cytomegalovirus serostatus. The repertoire was sequenced with immunoSEQ multiplex PCR; TCRdb's copy has only in-frame clones and lacks some. The sample has some 50,000 clones; roughly 79% are singletons. Between the trimmed V and J ends, which lost 3 bases and 3 bases, there was a span of 8 bases. The CDR3 runs to 13 residues. The germline V gene encodes CDR1 SQVTM and CDR2 ANQGSEA. The sort gate was single viable CD3+CD4+CD8-CD45RO+ cells for memory CD4+ T cells. The sequence derives from an adult in good health and CMV-seronegative. The rearrangement uses TRBV29-1 and TRBJ2-2, with D unclear. Sequences were obtained from memory CD4+ T cells from blood. DNA of the CDR3: TGCAGCGTTGAGAAAGGGTACACCGGGGAGCTGTTTTTT. Amino acids: CSVEKGYTGELFF.